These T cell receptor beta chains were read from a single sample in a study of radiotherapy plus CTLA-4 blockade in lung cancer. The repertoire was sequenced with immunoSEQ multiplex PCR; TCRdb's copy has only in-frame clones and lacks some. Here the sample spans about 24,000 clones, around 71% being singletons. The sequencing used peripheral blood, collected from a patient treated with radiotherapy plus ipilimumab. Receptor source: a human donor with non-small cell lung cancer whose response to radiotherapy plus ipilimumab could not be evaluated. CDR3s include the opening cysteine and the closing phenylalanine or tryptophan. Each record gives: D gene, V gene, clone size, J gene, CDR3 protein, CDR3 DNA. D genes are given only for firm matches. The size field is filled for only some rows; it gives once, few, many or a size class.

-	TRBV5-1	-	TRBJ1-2	CASSLAQGGGYTF	TGCGCCAGCAGCTTGGCGCAGGGCGGTGGCTACACCTTC
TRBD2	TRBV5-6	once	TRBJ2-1	CASSLAGLAGVVEQFF	TGTGCCAGCAGCTTGGCCGGGCTAGCGGGAGTGGTTGAGCAGTTCTTC
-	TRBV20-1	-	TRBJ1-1	CSDRRGIF	TGCAGTGATCGGAGAGGGATTTTT
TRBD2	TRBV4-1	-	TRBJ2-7	CASSRGVAGRGYEQYF	TGCGCCAGCAGCCGTGGGGTAGCGGGACGGGGCTACGAGCAGTACTTC
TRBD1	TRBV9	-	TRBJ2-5	CASSGGTGARETQYF	TGTGCCAGCAGCGGAGGGACAGGGGCGCGGGAGACCCAGTACTTC
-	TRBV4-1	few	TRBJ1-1	CASSPRLNTEAFF	TGCGCCAGCAGCCCCCGTTTGAACACTGAAGCTTTCTTT
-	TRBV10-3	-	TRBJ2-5	CAISDDWTGGLRETQYF	TGTGCCATCAGTGACGACTGGACTGGAGGTTTAAGGGAGACCCAGTACTTC
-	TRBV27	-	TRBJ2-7	CASRRDSLSYEQYF	TGTGCCAGCAGGCGGGACAGCCTCTCCTACGAGCAGTACTTC
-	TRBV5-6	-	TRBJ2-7	CASSLPGSSYEQYF	TGTGCCAGCAGCTTACCCGGGTCCTCCTACGAGCAGTACTTC
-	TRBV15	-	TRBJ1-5	CATSREQVRQPQHF	TGTGCCACCAGTAGGGAACAGGTCCGCCAGCCCCAGCATTTT
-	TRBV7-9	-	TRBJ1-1	CASRLNPATEAFF	TGTGCCAGCAGACTAAACCCGGCCACTGAAGCTTTCTTT
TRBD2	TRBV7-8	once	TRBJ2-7	CASSSGGHEQYF	TGTGCCAGCAGCTCGGGGGGGCACGAGCAGTACTTC
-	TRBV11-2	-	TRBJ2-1	CASSLLGVAAPYNEQFF	TGTGCCAGCAGCCTCCTTGGGGTAGCGGCCCCCTACAATGAGCAGTTCTTC
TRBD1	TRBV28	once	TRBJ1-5	CASSLSGQGVYSDQPQHF	TGTGCCAGCAGTTTATCGGGACAGGGAGTTTATAGTGATCAGCCCCAGCATTTT
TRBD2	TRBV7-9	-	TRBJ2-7	CASGLAGTYEQYF	TGTGCCAGTGGACTAGCGGGTACCTACGAGCAGTACTTC
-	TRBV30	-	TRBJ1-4	CAWSDLRGPGREKLFF	TGTGCCTGGAGTGACTTACGAGGGCCTGGACGCGAAAAACTGTTTTTT
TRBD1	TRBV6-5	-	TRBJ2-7	CASSSRQGWYEQYF	TGTGCCAGCAGCTCCAGACAGGGGTGGTACGAGCAGTACTTC
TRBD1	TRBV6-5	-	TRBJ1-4	CASSYDGQGLNEKLFF	TGTGCCAGCAGTTACGATGGACAGGGCCTTAATGAAAAACTGTTTTTT
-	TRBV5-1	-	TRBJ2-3	CASSLYTGTTKTDTQYF	TGCGCCAGCAGCCTTTATACAGGAACTACTAAAACAGATACGCAGTATTTT
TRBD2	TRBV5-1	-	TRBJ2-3	CASSSGLAGSTDTQYF	TGCGCCAGCAGCTCTGGACTAGCGGGTTCCACAGATACGCAGTATTTT
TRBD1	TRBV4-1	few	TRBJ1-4	CASSQKTGLQTNEKLFF	TGCGCCAGCAGCCAAAAGACAGGGCTCCAAACTAATGAAAAACTGTTTTTT
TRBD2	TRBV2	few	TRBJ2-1	CASRYGTSGNNEQFF	TGTGCCAGCCGCTACGGGACTAGCGGGAACAATGAGCAGTTCTTC
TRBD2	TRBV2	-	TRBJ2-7	CASTGLAGHYEQYF	TGTGCCAGCACCGGACTAGCGGGACACTACGAGCAGTACTTC
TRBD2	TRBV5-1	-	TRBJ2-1	CASSLASSGRGNEQFF	TGCGCCAGCAGCTTGGCCTCTAGCGGGAGAGGCAATGAGCAGTTCTTC